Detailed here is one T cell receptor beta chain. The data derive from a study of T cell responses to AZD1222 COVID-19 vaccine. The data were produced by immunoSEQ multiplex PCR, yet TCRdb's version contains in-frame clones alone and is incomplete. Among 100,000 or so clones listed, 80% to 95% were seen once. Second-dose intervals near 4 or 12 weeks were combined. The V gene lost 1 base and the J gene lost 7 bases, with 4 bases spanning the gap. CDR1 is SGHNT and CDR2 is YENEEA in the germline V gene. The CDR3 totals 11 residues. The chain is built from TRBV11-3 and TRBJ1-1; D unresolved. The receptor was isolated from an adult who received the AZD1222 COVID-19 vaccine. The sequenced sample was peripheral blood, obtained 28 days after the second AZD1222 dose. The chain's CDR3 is CASSLGNEAFF. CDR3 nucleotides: TGTGCCAGCAGCTTAGGCAATGAAGCTTTCTTT.